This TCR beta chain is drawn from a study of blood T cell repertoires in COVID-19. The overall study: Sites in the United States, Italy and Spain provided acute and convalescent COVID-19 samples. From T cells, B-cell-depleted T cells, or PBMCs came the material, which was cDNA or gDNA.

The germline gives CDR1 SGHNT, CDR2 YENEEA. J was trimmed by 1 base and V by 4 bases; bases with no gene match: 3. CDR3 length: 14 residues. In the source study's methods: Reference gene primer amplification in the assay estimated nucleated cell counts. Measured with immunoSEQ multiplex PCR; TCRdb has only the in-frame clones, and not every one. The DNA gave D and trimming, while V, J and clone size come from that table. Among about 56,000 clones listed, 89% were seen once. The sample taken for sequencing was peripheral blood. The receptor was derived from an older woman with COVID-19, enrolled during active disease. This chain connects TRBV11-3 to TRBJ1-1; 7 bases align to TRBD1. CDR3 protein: CASSYRGQNTEAFF. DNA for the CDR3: TGTGCCAGCAGCTACAGGGGTCAGAACACTGAAGCTTTCTTT.